This TCR beta chain is from a study of CD8 T cells in Susac syndrome (dated by TCRdb to between 2018 and 2021). In the study overall: The study used repertoire sequencing to test whether antigen drove CD8+ T cell activation and differentiation in Susac syndrome.

CDR1 SGHDT and CDR2 YYEEEE are derived from the germline V gene. V loses 4 bases, J loses 9 bases, and the germline ends lie 21 bases apart. The CDR3 measures 15 amino acids from cysteine to phenylalanine. Only CDR3 DNA remains: 45 bases, in frame from the first base. RNA was extracted using the RNeasy kit, and about 0.45 to 1 ug of the RNA was reverse transcribed with random hexamers. The immunoSEQ multiplex PCR assay, covering 54 Vbeta and 13 Jbeta segments, was used to amplify TCR beta CDR3 regions. Bias from PCR amplification was corrected by using a synthetic template baseline for primer optimization and for computational correction. As for the authors' bioinformatics: Reads were annotated to V, D and J genes according to IMGT and were analyzed with immunoSEQ Analyzer, with only productive sequences retained. Clonality was computed as one minus Shannon entropy normalized by log2 of the number of productive unique sequences. For each patient and control, public and private clones were evaluated among the 100 most prevalent clones. A clone was defined as Susac-specific if it was absent from the healthy and MS cohorts, from over a thousand published viral clones and from other ImmuneACCESS disease sequences. TCRdb handled the public reads itself, with Q25 trimming in fastp and clone calling in MiXCR, and kept productive beta chains. Rows are combined by CDR3 protein, so each entry shows the most common genes and DNA. The V and J calls come from TCRdb's annotation, not from the publication. This sample comprises about 180,000 distinct CDR3 sequences, 90% to 96% of them detected only once. The ten largest clones take up 0.093% of the sample.

As concerns this clonotype: Its antigen remains unidentified. Base quality data are lacking; no much larger clone is found one base away.

High-throughput TCR beta sequencing profiled peripheral blood CD8+ and CD4+ T cells from healthy donors, Susac syndrome patients and multiple sclerosis patients. The multiple sclerosis controls were treatment-naive patients whose relapsing-remitting disease, either stable or active, fulfilled the revised McDonald criteria. Bulk CD8+ and CD4+ T cells were purified by magnetic negative isolation, while CD8+ TEMRA cells were enriched using FACS. Blood was collected in EDTA tubes and processed within 24 hours, with PBMCs isolated through density gradient centrifugation. PBMCs intended for TCR sequencing were cryopreserved in liquid nitrogen and thawed later in a water bath at 37 degrees C. The sorted or isolated CD4+, CD8+ and CD8+ TEMRA cells had a purity of 90% or higher. What the research found in general, with its limitations: The number of individuals in the TCR sequencing and HLA analysis was acknowledged as relatively small.

The sequence was collected from a human donor with multiple sclerosis. This sequence uses TRBV5-6 and TRBJ2-3; the D gene is perhaps TRBD2, from 6 matching bases. The specimen was CD4+ T cells from PBMCs. At the DNA level, the sequence is TGTGCCAGCAGCCCGGGACTGAATCCCGGATCGACGCAGTATTTT. It specifies CASSPGLNPGSTQYF.